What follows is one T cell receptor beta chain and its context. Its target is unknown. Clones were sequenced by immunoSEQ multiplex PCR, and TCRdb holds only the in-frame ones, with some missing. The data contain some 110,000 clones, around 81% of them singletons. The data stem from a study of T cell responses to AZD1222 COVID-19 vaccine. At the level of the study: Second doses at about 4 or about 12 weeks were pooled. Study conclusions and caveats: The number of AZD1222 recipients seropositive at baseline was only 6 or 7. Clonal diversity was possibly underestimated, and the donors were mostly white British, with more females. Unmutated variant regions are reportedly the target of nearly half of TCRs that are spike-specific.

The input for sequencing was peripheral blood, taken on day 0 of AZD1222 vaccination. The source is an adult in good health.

The CDR3 bases are TGTGCCAGCAGCCCGTTCGGGACGGCTGTCTATGGCTACACCTTC. Its translation: CASSPFGTAVYGYTF. The chain couples TRBV11-1 to TRBJ1-2, with D possibly TRBD1 on 5 matching bases. This CDR3 spans 15 amino acids. The V end lost 5 bases, the J end lost 4 bases, and 17 bases lay between the germline ends. CDR1 is SGHAT, CDR2 FQDESV, per germline (reference sequence).